Shown below are 20 T cell receptor beta chains from a single sample sequenced in a study of blood T cell repertoires in COVID-19. Repertoires were generated with immunoSEQ multiplex PCR, while TCRdb's copy carries only in-frame clones and drops some. Of over 200,000 clones detected, about 81% appear once; the ten largest clones hold about 9%. Sequencing input: PBMCs or T cells enriched from blood (not recorded which). These receptors were collected from a man aged 35 to 55 who had recovered from COVID-19.

The V and J genes are TRBV7-6 and TRBJ1-2; TRBD1 might be the D (5 bases). The CDR3 loop spans 14 amino acids. The V gene lost 5 bases and the J gene lost 0 bases, with 10 bases spanning the gap. The V gene's germline CDR1 is SGHVS and CDR2 FNYEAQ. CDR3 bases: TGTGCCAGCAGCAACGGACACGCTAACTATGGCTACACCTTC. Amino acids: CASSNGHANYGYTF.

The rearrangement links TRBV3-1 (or the pseudogene TRBV3-2) to TRBJ1-2; 10 bases line up with TRBD1. Losses at the gene ends were 2 bases for V and 4 bases for J; bases not matched to a gene: 7. The CDR3 sequence is 16 residues long. The germline V gene encodes CDR1 LGHDT and CDR2 YNNKEL (reference sequence). The CDR3 protein is CASSQRQGAFFYGYTF. The CDR3, as DNA: TGTGCCAGCAGCCAAAGACAGGGGGCCTTCTTCTATGGCTACACCTTC.

J is TRBJ1-5 and V is TRBV19; D possibly corresponds to TRBD1 (6 bases). With 9 bases removed from V and 6 bases from J, the gap between germline ends came to 15 bases. The germline V gene has CDR1 LNHDA and CDR2 SQIVND (reference sequence). CDR3 length: 13 residues. The CDR3 loop reads CASAGIRGQPQHF. The DNA for the CDR3 is TGTGCCAGCGCAGGCATCAGGGGTCAGCCCCAGCATTTT.

The CDR3 nucleotides are TGTGCCAGCAGCCAAGACAGGGTGTACACCGGGGAGCTGTTTTTT. Translated: CASSQDRVYTGELFF. This chain links TRBV14 with TRBJ2-2; D perhaps matches TRBD1 (5 bases). The germline CDR1 and CDR2 sequences are SGHDN and FVKESK. The CDR3 has 15 residues. V lost 0 bases, J lost 3 bases, and 8 bases lay in between.

The genes are TRBV21-1 and TRBJ2-3; TRBD1 is the table's D call, not checked against the DNA. TRBV21-1 is deemed a pseudogene. The CDR3 contains 16 residues. As DNA, the CDR3 is TGTGCCAGCAGCCTTAGGGACAGGCAGAGCACAGATACGCAGTATTTT. This sequence encodes CASSLRDRQSTDTQYF.

A note on this clone: A read error may produce the germline difference seen at one junction end. This chain links TRBV9 with TRBJ2-1; weak D call: TRBD1 (7 bases). Looked up from germline, CDR1 is SGDLS and CDR2 is YYNGEE. The length of the CDR3 is 13 residues. The CDR3 region is CASSVGGGGKAVF. In DNA, the CDR3 is TGTGCCAGCAGCGTAGGAGGAGGGGGCAAGGCGGTCTTC.

The table lists this clone with a few counts. The rearrangement uses TRBV29-1 and TRBJ1-2; 8 bases align to TRBD1. The CDR3 extends over 14 amino acids. Losses at the gene ends were 7 bases for V and 0 bases for J; bases not matched to a gene: 7. Germline V gives CDR1 SQVTM, CDR2 ANQGSEA. This CDR3 is CSAQQGAANYGYTF. Here the CDR3 DNA reads TGCAGCGCCCAGCAGGGGGCCGCTAACTATGGCTACACCTTC.

This clone has only one observation. The V and J genes are TRBV5-1 and TRBJ1-1, with 7 nucleotides matching TRBD1. Per the germline V gene, CDR1 is SGHRS and CDR2 is YFSETQ. The CDR3 length is 14 residues. The ends lost 2 bases at V and 0 bases at J; junction bases unmatched: 1. The chain's CDR3 is CASSFGTVNTEAFF. In DNA form, the CDR3 reads TGCGCCAGCAGCTTTGGGACAGTGAACACTGAAGCTTTCTTT.

The chain has TRBV15 and TRBJ2-1; 8 nucleotides match TRBD2. The V gene end was trimmed by 1 base and the J gene end by 7 bases; junction bases not matched to a gene: 15. The CDR3 is 18 amino acids. The germline CDR1 and CDR2 sequences are LNHNV and YYDKDF (reference sequence). The CDR3 region has the DNA TGTGCCACCAGCAGAGGACAGAGATCAGCGGGAGTAACGAATGAGCAGTTCTTC. This sequence encodes CATSRGQRSAGVTNEQFF.

The chain employs TRBV30 and TRBJ1-2, with unresolved D. Germline V gene data show CDR1 as GTSNPN and CDR2 as SVGIG (reference sequence). V was cut by 0 bases and J by 2 bases, with 7 bases left in between. This CDR3 comprises 13 residues. CDR3 in DNA: TGTGCCTGGAGTGTAGCGGCGAACTATGGCTACACCTTC. Translated, it gives CAWSVAANYGYTF.

The chain links TRBV6-5 to TRBJ2-1; 8 bases match TRBD2. The CDR3 runs to 14 residues. V lost 5 bases to trimming and J lost 3 bases; unmatched junction nucleotides: 3. Germline CDR1 and CDR2: MNHEY and SVGAGI. CDR3: CASSRGGVYNEQFF. In nucleotides, the CDR3 is TGTGCCAGCAGTCGGGGGGGGGTCTACAATGAGCAGTTCTTC.

The V gene is TRBV7-9, the J gene TRBJ2-1; TRBD2 matches 11 bases. With 7 bases clipped from V and 0 bases from J, the junction kept 8 bases outside the gene matches. Germline CDR1 is SEHNR and CDR2 is FQNEAQ (reference sequence). The CDR3 has 17 amino acids. Here the CDR3 DNA reads TGTGCCAGCATGAGACTAGCGGGAACGAGCTCCTACAATGAGCAGTTCTTC. Its protein is CASMRLAGTSSYNEQFF.

The chain recombines TRBV12-3 or TRBV12-4 with TRBJ2-1; D is unclear. This CDR3 is 11 amino acids long. Trimming removed 2 bases at V and 8 bases at J, with 4 bases between. The chain's CDR3 is CASSLIYEQFF. The CDR3 DNA reads TGTGCCAGCAGTTTAATCTATGAGCAGTTCTTC.

This chain links TRBV7-6 with TRBJ1-1; 10 nucleotides agree with TRBD1. The CDR3 totals 16 residues. The V gene's germline CDR1 is SGHVS and CDR2 FNYEAQ. Trimming took 5 bases from V and 6 from J; bases not matched to a gene: 12. CDR3 region: CASSPGTGVRGAEAFF. CDR3 DNA: TGTGCCAGCAGCCCCGGGACAGGGGTAAGGGGAGCTGAAGCTTTCTTT. The variable domain in full, completed from reference TRBV7-6 and TRBJ1-1, reads GAGVSQSPRYKVTKRGQDVALRCDPISGHVSLYWYRQALGQGPEFLTYFNYEAQQDKSGLPNDRFSAERPEGSISTLTIQRTEQRDSAMYRCASSPGTGVRGAEAFFGQGTRLTVV.

V gene TRBV29-1 combines with J gene TRBJ2-2; TRBD2 is a possible D gene (6 bases). Germline values: CDR1 SQVTM, CDR2 ANQGSEA. The length of the CDR3 is 15 residues. V lost 2 bases, J lost 5 bases, and 15 bases lay in between. CDR3 sequence reads: CSVELPGGWTGELFF. The DNA for the CDR3 is TGCAGCGTTGAATTACCAGGAGGGTGGACCGGGGAGCTGTTTTTT.

This clone was recorded once. The chain employs TRBV2 and TRBJ2-7; 9 bases align to TRBD2. CDR1 is SNHLY, CDR2 FYNNEI, per germline. Losses at the gene ends were 4 bases for V and 12 bases for J; bases not matched to a gene: 13. The CDR3 runs to 14 residues. The CDR3 is CASSAQAGGRGGYF. CDR3 nucleotide sequence: TGTGCCAGCAGTGCCCAAGCGGGAGGCCGTGGCGGGTACTTC.

V gene TRBV3-1 (or the pseudogene TRBV3-2) combines with J gene TRBJ2-1, with D hard to call. CDR3 length equals 12 residues. V was pared by 2 bases and J by 6 bases, with 5 bases between. The germline V gene encodes CDR1 LGHDT and CDR2 YNNKEL (reference sequence). CDR3 in DNA: TGTGCCAGCAGCCAATTATCCAATGAGCAGTTCTTC. Residues: CASSQLSNEQFF.

The genes are TRBV5-1 and TRBJ2-5; the D gene is possibly TRBD2 (5 bases). Deletions cut 4 bases from V and 7 bases from J, with 14 bases between. The CDR3 sequence is 13 residues long. Germline assignment: CDR1 SGHRS and CDR2 YFSETQ. This CDR3 reads CASSADPGTTQYF. Written as DNA, the CDR3 is TGCGCCAGCAGCGCGGACCCGGGAACGACCCAGTACTTC.

This clone appeared a few times. The rearrangement links TRBV7-2 to TRBJ1-5; TRBD1 is a possible D gene (6 bases). Germline V gene sequence: CDR1 SGHTA, CDR2 FQGNSA. With 7 bases removed from V and 3 bases from J, the gap between germline ends came to 16 bases. The CDR3 is 15 residues long. The CDR3 nucleotides read TGTGCCAGCACACTAGGGGGAGGGGACAATCAGCCCCAGCATTTT. Translated, it gives CASTLGGGDNQPQHF.

The chain recombines TRBV7-2 with TRBJ1-2; a weak D match, TRBD1 (6 bases). Germline V gene data show CDR1 as SGHTA and CDR2 as FQGNSA. Trimming removed 4 bases from V and 4 bases from J, with 13 bases in between. The CDR3 is made up of 14 amino acids. The CDR3 DNA is TGTGCCAGCAGCTCCGGCACAGGGTCCTATGGCTACACCTTC. This sequence encodes CASSSGTGSYGYTF.